This T cell receptor beta chain stems from a study of blood T cell repertoires in COVID-19. In the study overall: The cDNA or gDNA used as material had been derived from T cells, B-cell-depleted T cells, or PBMCs.

The V gene end was trimmed by 5 bases and the J gene end by 7 bases; junction bases not matched to a gene: 2. The CDR3 sequence is 13 residues long. Germline-derived CDR1 and CDR2 are SGHTA and FQGTGA. Profiling relied on immunoSEQ multiplex PCR, and the TCRdb table lists in-frame clones only, not all of them. The sample contains under 130,000 clones, 80% to 90% of which appear only once. Sequencing was done on a sample of peripheral blood. The V and J genes are TRBV7-3 and TRBJ1-6; TRBD1 agrees at 7 bases. This TCR came from a woman aged 60 to 75 with acute or convalescent COVID-19. This CDR3 reads CASSRDRNSPLHF. In nucleotides, the CDR3 is TGTGCCAGCAGCCGGGACAGAAATTCACCCCTCCACTTT.